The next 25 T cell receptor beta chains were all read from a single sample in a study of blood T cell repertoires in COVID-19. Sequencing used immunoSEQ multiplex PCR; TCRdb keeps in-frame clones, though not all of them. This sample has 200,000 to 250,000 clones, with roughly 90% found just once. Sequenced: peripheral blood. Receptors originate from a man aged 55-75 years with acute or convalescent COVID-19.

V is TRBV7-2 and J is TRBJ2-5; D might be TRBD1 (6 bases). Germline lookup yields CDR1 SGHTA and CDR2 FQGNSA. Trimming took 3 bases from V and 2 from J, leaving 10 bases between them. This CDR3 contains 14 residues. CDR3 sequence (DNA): TGTGCCAGCAGCTTGGCAGGGGATCAAGAGACCCAGTACTTC. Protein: CASSLAGDQETQYF. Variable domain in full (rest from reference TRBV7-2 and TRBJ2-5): GAGVSQSPSNKVTEKGKDVELRCDPISGHTALYWYRQSLGQGLEFLIYFQGNSAPDKSGLPSDRFSAERTGGSVSTLTIQRTQQEDSAVYLCASSLAGDQETQYFGPGTRLLVL.

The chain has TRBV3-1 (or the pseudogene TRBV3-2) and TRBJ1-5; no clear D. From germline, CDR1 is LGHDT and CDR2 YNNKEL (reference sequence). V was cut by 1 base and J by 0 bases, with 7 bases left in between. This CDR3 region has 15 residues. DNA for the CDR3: TGTGCCAGCAGCCAAGGCTCGAGTAGCAATCAGCCCCAGCATTTT. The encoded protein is CASSQGSSSNQPQHF.

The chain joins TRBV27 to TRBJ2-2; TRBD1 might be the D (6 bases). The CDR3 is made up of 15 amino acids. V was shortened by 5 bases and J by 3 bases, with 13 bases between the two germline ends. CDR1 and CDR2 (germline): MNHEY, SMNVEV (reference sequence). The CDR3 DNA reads TGTGCCAGCAGTAGGTACAGGGCGGACACCGGGGAGCTGTTTTTT. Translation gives CASSRYRADTGELFF.

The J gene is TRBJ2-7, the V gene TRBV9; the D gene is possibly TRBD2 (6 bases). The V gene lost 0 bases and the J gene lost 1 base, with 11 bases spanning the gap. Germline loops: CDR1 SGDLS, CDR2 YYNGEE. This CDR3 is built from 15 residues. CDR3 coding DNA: TGTGCCAGCAGCGTAGTGGATAGCGGTTCCTACGAGCAGTACTTC. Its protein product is CASSVVDSGSYEQYF.

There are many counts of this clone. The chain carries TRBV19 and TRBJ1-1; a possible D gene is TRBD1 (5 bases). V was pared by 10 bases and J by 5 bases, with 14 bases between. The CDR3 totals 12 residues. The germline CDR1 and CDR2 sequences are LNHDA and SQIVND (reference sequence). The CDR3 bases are TGTGCCACCTCCCCTCGGGGGACTGAAGCTTTCTTT. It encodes CATSPRGTEAFF.

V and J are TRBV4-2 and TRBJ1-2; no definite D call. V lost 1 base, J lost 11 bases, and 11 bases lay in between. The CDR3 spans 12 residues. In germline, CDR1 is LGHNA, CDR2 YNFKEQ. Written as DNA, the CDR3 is TGTGCCAGCAGCCAAGTTGGGTCGGGGTACACCTTC. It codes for CASSQVGSGYTF.

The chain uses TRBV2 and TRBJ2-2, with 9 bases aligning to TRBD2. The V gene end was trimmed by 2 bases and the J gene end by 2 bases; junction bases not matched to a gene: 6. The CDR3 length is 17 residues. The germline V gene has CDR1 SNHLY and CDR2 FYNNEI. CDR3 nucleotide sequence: TGTGCCAGCAGTGAACGGCGGCTAGCGGGAAACACCGGGGAGCTGTTTTTT. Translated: CASSERRLAGNTGELFF.

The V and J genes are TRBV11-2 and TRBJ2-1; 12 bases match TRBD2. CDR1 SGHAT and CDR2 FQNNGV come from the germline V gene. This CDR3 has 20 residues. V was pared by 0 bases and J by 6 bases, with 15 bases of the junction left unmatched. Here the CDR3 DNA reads TGTGCCAGCAGCTTAGAGTCCCCGGGGCCTCTAGCGGGAGGGCCCAATGAGCAGTTCTTC. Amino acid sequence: CASSLESPGPLAGGPNEQFF.

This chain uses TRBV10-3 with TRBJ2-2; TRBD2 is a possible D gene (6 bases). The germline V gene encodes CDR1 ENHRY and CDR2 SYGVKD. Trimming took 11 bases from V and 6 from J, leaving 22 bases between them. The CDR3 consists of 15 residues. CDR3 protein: CAAWPGEVVAGELFF. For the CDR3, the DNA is TGTGCCGCATGGCCGGGGGAGGTGGTTGCCGGGGAGCTGTTTTTT.

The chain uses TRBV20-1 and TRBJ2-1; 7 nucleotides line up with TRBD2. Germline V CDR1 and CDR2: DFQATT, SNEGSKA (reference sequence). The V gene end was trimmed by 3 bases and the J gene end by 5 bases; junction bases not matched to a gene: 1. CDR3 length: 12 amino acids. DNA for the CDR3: TGCAGTGCTAGTCTAGCGGACAATGAGCAGTTCTTC. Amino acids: CSASLADNEQFF.

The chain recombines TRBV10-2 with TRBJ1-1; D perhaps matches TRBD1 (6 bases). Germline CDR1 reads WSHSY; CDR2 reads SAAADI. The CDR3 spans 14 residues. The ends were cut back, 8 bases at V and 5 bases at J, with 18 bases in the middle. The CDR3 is CASRKGTFLTEAFF. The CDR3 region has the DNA TGCGCCAGCCGGAAAGGGACATTTCTGACTGAAGCTTTCTTT.

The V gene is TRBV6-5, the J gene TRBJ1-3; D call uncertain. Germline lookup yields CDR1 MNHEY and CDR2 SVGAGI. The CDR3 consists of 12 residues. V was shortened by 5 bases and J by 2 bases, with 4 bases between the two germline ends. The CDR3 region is CASSPTGNTIYF. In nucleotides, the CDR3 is TGTGCCAGCAGTCCCACTGGAAACACCATATATTTT.

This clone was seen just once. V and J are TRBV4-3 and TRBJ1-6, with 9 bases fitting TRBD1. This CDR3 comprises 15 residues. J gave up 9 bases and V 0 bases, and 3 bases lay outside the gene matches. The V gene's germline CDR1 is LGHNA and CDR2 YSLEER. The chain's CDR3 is CASSQEGTGTSPLHF. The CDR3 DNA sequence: TGCGCCAGCAGCCAAGAGGGGACAGGGACTTCACCCCTCCACTTT.

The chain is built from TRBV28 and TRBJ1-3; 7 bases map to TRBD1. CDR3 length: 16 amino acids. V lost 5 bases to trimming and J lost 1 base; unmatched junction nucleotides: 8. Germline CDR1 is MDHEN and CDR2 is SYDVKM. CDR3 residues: CASSGDRVASGNTIYF. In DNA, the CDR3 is TGTGCCAGCAGTGGAGACAGGGTGGCTTCTGGAAACACCATATATTTT.

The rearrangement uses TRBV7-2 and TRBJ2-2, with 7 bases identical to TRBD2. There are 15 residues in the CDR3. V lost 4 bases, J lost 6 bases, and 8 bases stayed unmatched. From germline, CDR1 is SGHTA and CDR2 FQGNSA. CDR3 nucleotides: TGTGCCAGCAGCTCCGGACTAGTATTACCCGGGGAGCTGTTTTTT. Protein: CASSSGLVLPGELFF.

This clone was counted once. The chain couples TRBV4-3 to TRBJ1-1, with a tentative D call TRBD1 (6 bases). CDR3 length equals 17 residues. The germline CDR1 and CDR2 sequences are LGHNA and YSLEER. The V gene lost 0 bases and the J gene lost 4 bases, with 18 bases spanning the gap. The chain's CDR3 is CASSQDVGTLLGTEAFF. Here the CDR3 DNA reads TGCGCCAGCAGCCAAGATGTCGGGACATTATTGGGCACTGAAGCTTTCTTT.

The CDR3 loop is CASSPGTRPSFEQYF. In DNA, the CDR3 is TGCGCCAGCAGCCCCGGGACTAGGCCCTCTTTTGAGCAGTACTTC. The chain uses TRBV4-1 and TRBJ2-7, with 8 bases fitting TRBD2. This CDR3 is built from 15 residues. Germline trimming cut 4 bases from V and 7 bases from J; bases unmatched to any gene: 12. The germline gives CDR1 MGHRA, CDR2 YSYEKL.

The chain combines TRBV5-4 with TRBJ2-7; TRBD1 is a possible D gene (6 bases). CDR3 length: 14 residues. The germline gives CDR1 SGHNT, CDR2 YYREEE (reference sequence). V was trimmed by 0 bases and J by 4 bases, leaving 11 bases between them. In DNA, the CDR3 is TGTGCCAGCAGCTTGGCCGGACAGTCTTACGAGCAGTACTTC. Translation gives CASSLAGQSYEQYF. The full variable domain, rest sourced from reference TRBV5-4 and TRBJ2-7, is ETGVTQSPTHLIKTRGQQVTLRCSSQSGHNTVSWYQQALGQGPQFIFQYYREEENGRGNFPPRFSGLQFPNYSSELNVNALELDDSALYLCASSLAGQSYEQYFGPGTRLTVT.

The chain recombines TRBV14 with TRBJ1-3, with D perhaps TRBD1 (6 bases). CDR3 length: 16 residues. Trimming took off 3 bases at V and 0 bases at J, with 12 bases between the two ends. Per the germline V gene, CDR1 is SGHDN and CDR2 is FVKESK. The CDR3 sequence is CASSQGATFSGNTIYF. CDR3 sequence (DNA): TGTGCCAGCAGCCAGGGGGCCACCTTCTCTGGAAACACCATATATTTT.

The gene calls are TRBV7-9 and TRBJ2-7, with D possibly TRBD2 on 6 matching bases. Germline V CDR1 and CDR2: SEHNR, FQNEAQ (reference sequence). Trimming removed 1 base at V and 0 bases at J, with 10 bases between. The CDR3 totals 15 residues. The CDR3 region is CASSLEGGSSYEQYF. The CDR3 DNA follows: TGTGCCAGCAGCTTAGAAGGAGGGAGCTCCTACGAGCAGTACTTC.

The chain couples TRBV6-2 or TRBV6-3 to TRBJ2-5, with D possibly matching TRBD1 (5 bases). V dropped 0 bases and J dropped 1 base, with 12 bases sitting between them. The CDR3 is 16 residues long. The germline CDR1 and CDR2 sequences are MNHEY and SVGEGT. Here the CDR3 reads CASSYSGQAFQETQYF. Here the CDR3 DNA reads TGTGCCAGCAGTTACTCGGGGCAGGCGTTCCAAGAGACCCAGTACTTC.

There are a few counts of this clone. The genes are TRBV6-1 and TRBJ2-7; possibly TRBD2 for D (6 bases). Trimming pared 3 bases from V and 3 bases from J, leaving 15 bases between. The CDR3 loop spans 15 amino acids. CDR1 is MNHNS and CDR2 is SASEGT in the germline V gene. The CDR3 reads CASSEMVGEVYEQYF. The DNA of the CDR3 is TGTGCCAGCAGTGAGATGGTAGGGGAGGTCTACGAGCAGTACTTC.

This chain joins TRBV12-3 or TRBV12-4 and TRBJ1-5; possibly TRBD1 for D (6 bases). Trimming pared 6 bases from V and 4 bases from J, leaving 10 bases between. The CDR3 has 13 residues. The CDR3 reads CASSLTGNQPQHF. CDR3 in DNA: TGTGCCAGCAGCCTAACAGGGAATCAGCCCCAGCATTTT.

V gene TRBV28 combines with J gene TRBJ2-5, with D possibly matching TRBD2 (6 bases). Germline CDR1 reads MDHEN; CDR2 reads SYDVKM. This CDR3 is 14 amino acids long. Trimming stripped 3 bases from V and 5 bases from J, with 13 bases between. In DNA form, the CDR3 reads TGTGCCAGCAGTTTTCATGGAGGGCGGGAGACCCAGTACTTC. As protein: CASSFHGGRETQYF.

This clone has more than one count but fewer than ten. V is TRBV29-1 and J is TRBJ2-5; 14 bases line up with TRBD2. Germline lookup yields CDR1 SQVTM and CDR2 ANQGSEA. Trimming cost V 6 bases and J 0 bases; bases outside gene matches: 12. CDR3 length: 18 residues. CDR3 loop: CSVAAGTSGRRYQETQYF. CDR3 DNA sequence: TGCAGCGTCGCCGCCGGGACTAGCGGGAGACGGTACCAAGAGACCCAGTACTTC.